This note documents a single T cell receptor (beta chain) sequence. These data originate in a study of blood T cell repertoires in COVID-19. Looking at the study overall: Spain, Italy and the United States supplied samples that represented acute and convalescent COVID-19. T cells, B-cell-depleted T cells, or PBMCs provided the cDNA or gDNA that served as material.

As originally analysed: Reference gene primer amplification yielded estimated nucleated cell counts. Sequenced by immunoSEQ multiplex PCR; TCRdb stores in-frame clones only, minus some. V, J and clone size are taken as reported in that table, and D and trimming were inferred from the DNA itself. The table records approximately 77,000 clones, roughly 80% of them present only once. V trimming: 1 base; J trimming: 5 bases; junction bases outside the gene matches: 7. CDR3 length: 16 residues. Per the germline V gene, CDR1 is GTSNPN and CDR2 is SVGIG (reference sequence). The specimen was peripheral blood. The TCR originated in a woman in her sixties or seventies with acute or convalescent COVID-19. The chain is built from TRBV30 and TRBJ1-4; 10 bases align to TRBD1. DNA of the CDR3: TGTGCCTGGAGTGCTCGGACAGGGGGTTGGAATGAAAAACTGTTTTTT. The encoded protein is CAWSARTGGWNEKLFF. Variable domain in full (rest from reference TRBV30 and TRBJ1-4): SQTIHQWPATLVQPVGSPLSLECTVEGTSNPNLYWYRQAAGRGLQLLFYSVGIGQISSEVPQNLSASRPQDRQFILSSKKLLLSDSGFYLCAWSARTGGWNEKLFFGSGTQLSVL.